Listed below are T cell receptor beta chains from one sample, sequenced in a study of OX40 agonist ivuxolimab in advanced cancers. Generated by immunoSEQ multiplex PCR, the TCRdb table keeps only in-frame clones and is missing some. The table lists roughly 77,000 clones, less than 85% of them singletons. The specimen comprised CD4+ or CD8+ T cells sorted from blood, sampled in a trial of the OX40 agonist ivuxolimab. These TCRs come from an adult with an advanced solid tumor such as melanoma, head and neck, liver or kidney cancer. Both conserved end residues are part of each CDR3. D genes are given only for firm matches. Only part of the rows carry a size: once, few, many, or a class if the clone is expanded.

D gene	clone size	V gene	J gene	CDR3 length	CDR3 protein	CDR3 DNA
.	once	TRBV7-2	TRBJ1-6	14	CATGGFSYNSPLHF	TGTGCCACCGGGGGTTTCTCCTATAATTCACCCCTCCACTTT
.	.	TRBV10-3	TRBJ2-2	16	CAISESRLPNTGELFF	TGTGCCATCAGTGAGTCCAGGCTACCCAACACCGGGGAGCTGTTTTTT
TRBD1	.	TRBV28	TRBJ2-7	13	CARPDRSCYEQYF	TGTGCCAGACCGGACAGGTCATGCTACGAGCAGTACTTC
.	.	TRBV11-2	TRBJ2-7	13	CASSTRANGEQYF	TGTGCCAGCAGCACACGGGCCAACGGGGAGCAGTACTTC
.	.	TRBV7-2	TRBJ1-2	13	CASSLGEGGGYTF	TGTGCCAGCAGCTTGGGGGAGGGCGGCGGCTACACCTTC
.	.	TRBV28	TRBJ2-5	15	CASSFLGSPQETQYF	TGTGCCAGCAGTTTTTTGGGCAGCCCCCAAGAGACCCAGTACTTC
.	.	TRBV7-9	TRBJ2-7	13	CASSYGRKDEQYF	TGTGCCAGCAGCTACGGGAGAAAGGACGAGCAGTACTTC
.	.	TRBV7-8	TRBJ2-5	15	CASSLVVLGQETQYF	TGTGCCAGCAGCTTAGTTGTACTAGGGCAAGAGACCCAGTACTTC
TRBD1	.	TRBV2	TRBJ2-7	14	CASKGTGGRNEQYF	TGTGCCAGCAAGGGGACAGGGGGCAGGAACGAGCAGTACTTC
.	few	TRBV7-9	TRBJ2-7	13	CASSLGGGYEQYF	TGTGCCAGCAGCTTGGGGGGAGGATACGAGCAGTACTTC